This TCR beta chain appears in the sequencing data of a study of shared clonotypes between healthy human individuals. Overall study context: Each donor had three CD4 naive, three CD4 memory, two CD8 naive and one CD8 memory plate.

Profiled with immunoSEQ multiplex PCR; TCRdb holds only in-frame clones, not every one. The table records roughly 1,600,000 clones, approximately 98.5% of them present only once. The V end was cut by 0 bases, the J end by 1 base, with 9 bases between. CDR1 MNHNY and CDR2 SVGAGI come from the germline V gene (reference sequence). This CDR3 comprises 15 residues. The receptor was isolated from a man aged 25 to 40 in good health. The sequenced sample was naive CD4+ T cells sorted from blood. The subset denotes: CD45RA+ positively selected. J is TRBJ2-5 and V is TRBV6-6; D remains unclear. The CDR3 DNA reads TGTGCCAGCAGTTACTCTGGTGGCCTCCAAGAGACCCAGTACTTC. It encodes CASSYSGGLQETQYF.